Below, 13 T cell receptor beta chains from the same sample are listed, as sequenced in a study of chemoradiotherapy in HPV16-positive cancers. Assay: immunoSEQ multiplex PCR; the TCRdb copy retains only in-frame clones and omits some. The table lists under 13,000 clones, over 65% of them singletons. Sampling took place from a patient who underwent chemoradiotherapy. Source of these receptors: a human donor with HPV-associated anogenital cancer.

The gene calls are TRBV7-6 and TRBJ1-5; D may be TRBD1 (5 bases). V was shortened by 1 base and J by 4 bases, with 11 bases between the two germline ends. The CDR3 is 15 residues long. From germline, CDR1 is SGHVS and CDR2 FNYEAQ. CDR3 nucleotides: TGTGCCAGCAGCTTAGGAGGGGAGGAGAATCAGCCCCAGCATTTT. This codes for CASSLGGEENQPQHF.

This clone has more than one count but fewer than ten. The CDR3 region has the DNA TGTGCCAGCAGTGAATCCACCCGGGGCTACACCTTC. Protein product: CASSESTRGYTF. The rearrangement joins TRBV6-1 to TRBJ1-2; D is uncertain. CDR3 length: 12 residues. CDR1 is MNHNS and CDR2 is SASEGT in the germline V gene. V lost 2 bases and J 8 bases, leaving 9 bases between the germline ends.

The chain links TRBV5-6 to TRBJ2-5; D is unresolved. The CDR3 sequence is 12 residues long. V shed 1 base and J shed 4 bases, with 5 bases lying between them. Germline V gives CDR1 SGHDT, CDR2 YYEEEE. CDR3 protein: CASSLRLETQYF. The DNA for the CDR3 is TGTGCCAGCAGCTTGAGGTTAGAGACCCAGTACTTC.

The V gene is TRBV2, the J gene TRBJ1-5, with D possibly matching TRBD1 (6 bases). CDR3 length: 14 residues. The germline V gene has CDR1 SNHLY and CDR2 FYNNEI. V was pared by 6 bases and J by 6 bases, with 15 bases between. The CDR3 DNA reads TGTGCCAGCAGCGTACAGGGTTATGTTCAGCCCCAGCATTTT. It specifies CASSVQGYVQPQHF.

This chain links TRBV19 with TRBJ1-1; possible D gene TRBD1, 5 bases. CDR1 and CDR2 (germline): LNHDA, SQIVND (reference sequence). This CDR3 contains 16 residues. V was trimmed by 3 bases and J by 7 bases, leaving 21 bases between them. In DNA form, the CDR3 reads TGTGCCAGTAGTATCCCCGCCGGGACCCATATGGGTGAAGCTTTCTTT. It codes for CASSIPAGTHMGEAFF.

V is TRBV7-6 and J is TRBJ2-3, with TRBD1 matching over 7 bases. Germline CDR1 SGHVS, CDR2 FNYEAQ. This CDR3 contains 16 residues. Trimming cost V 2 bases and J 3 bases; bases outside gene matches: 8. CDR3 amino acids: CASSLRPGQRTDTQYF. CDR3 nucleotides: TGTGCCAGCAGCTTAAGACCGGGACAGAGGACAGATACGCAGTATTTT.

The chain has TRBV6-1 and TRBJ1-1; TRBD1 matches at 8 bases. This CDR3 is built from 13 residues. The germline V gene has CDR1 MNHNS and CDR2 SASEGT. J was trimmed by 6 bases and V by 11 bases; bases with no gene match: 11. CDR3 residues: CAAAQGARAEAFF. CDR3 coding DNA: TGTGCCGCGGCGCAGGGGGCGCGCGCTGAAGCTTTCTTT.

The CDR3 is CASSRGGAVGNTIYF. The CDR3 DNA sequence: TGTGCCAGCAGTCGGGGTGGGGCAGTCGGAAACACCATATATTTT. The genes are TRBV6-6 and TRBJ1-3, with D perhaps TRBD1 (5 bases). Germline CDR1 and CDR2: MNHNY and SVGAGI (reference sequence). The CDR3 covers 15 residues. Trimming shortened V by 5 bases and J by 4 bases, and 15 bases separated the two germline ends.

This chain connects TRBV7-2 to TRBJ2-4, with D perhaps matching TRBD1 (5 bases). Germline CDR1 and CDR2: SGHTA and FQGNSA. The CDR3 contains 15 residues. Between the trimmed V and J ends, which lost 5 bases and 0 bases, there was a span of 11 bases. As DNA, the CDR3 is TGTGCCAGCAGCCGCCAGGGCTTAGCCAAAAACATTCAGTACTTC. Translation gives CASSRQGLAKNIQYF.

V gene TRBV11-3 combines with J gene TRBJ1-6; D is perhaps TRBD1 (5 bases). CDR3 length equals 15 residues. CDR1 is SGHNT, CDR2 YENEEA, per germline. V was clipped by 3 bases and J by 6 bases, with 12 bases between them. The CDR3 sequence: CASSFGGVGNSPLHF. The CDR3 coding sequence is TGTGCCAGCAGCTTTGGAGGGGTGGGTAATTCACCCCTCCACTTT.

This clone was seen once. The rearrangement joins TRBV11-2 to TRBJ2-1; possible D gene TRBD2, 5 bases. This CDR3 is built from 15 residues. Looked up from germline, CDR1 is SGHAT and CDR2 is FQNNGV. Trimming stripped 1 base from V and 8 bases from J, with 15 bases between. This CDR3 is CASSLGGRGRDEQFF. The CDR3 nucleotides read TGTGCCAGCAGCTTAGGGGGTAGAGGGCGGGATGAGCAGTTCTTC.

The chain combines TRBV7-2 with TRBJ2-3, with TRBD2 as a possible D gene (5 bases). Germline values: CDR1 SGHTA, CDR2 FQGNSA. The V and J ends lost 0 bases and 1 base respectively, with 11 bases between them. The CDR3 totals 16 residues. In DNA, the CDR3 is TGTGCCAGCAGCTTAGCCGCGGGTTGGGGCACAGATACGCAGTATTTT. Amino acid sequence: CASSLAAGWGTDTQYF.

CDR3 DNA: TGTGCCAGCAGGAGCGGGGGGGCCTACAATGAGCAGTTCTTC. This sequence encodes CASRSGGAYNEQFF. The chain links TRBV6-5 to TRBJ2-1, with 10 bases fitting TRBD2. The germline V gene encodes CDR1 MNHEY and CDR2 SVGAGI. There are 14 residues in the CDR3. V trimming: 6 bases; J trimming: 2 bases; junction bases outside the gene matches: 1.